Presented here are 5 T cell receptor beta chains from one specimen sequenced in a study of shared clonotypes between healthy human individuals. Data came from immunoSEQ multiplex PCR; TCRdb stores just in-frame clones and leaves some out. The profile shows roughly 1,500,000 clones, nearly 99% of them singletons. Sample: naive CD4+ T cells sorted from blood. As for subset: CD45RA+ positively selected. Every receptor here comes from a man aged 25-45 years in good health.

The V gene is TRBV5-4, the J gene TRBJ2-2; TRBD2 matches 10 bases. Trimming removed 4 bases from V and 2 bases from J; junction bases left unmatched: 5. The CDR3 runs to 16 residues. Germline V CDR1 and CDR2: SGHNT, YYREEE (reference sequence). Here the CDR3 DNA reads TGTGCCAGCAGCGGGCTAGCGGGAGACAACACCGGGGAGCTGTTTTTT. It encodes CASSGLAGDNTGELFF.

The rearrangement uses TRBV5-6 and TRBJ2-7; 11 nucleotides align to TRBD2. The CDR3 loop spans 17 amino acids. V was clipped by 4 bases and J by 0 bases; unmatched bases: 9. CDR1 SGHDT and CDR2 YYEEEE come from the germline V gene. This chain's CDR3 is CASSLRGLADHSYEQYF. DNA of the CDR3: TGTGCCAGCAGCCTGAGGGGACTAGCGGACCACTCCTACGAGCAGTACTTC.

This chain connects TRBV7-9 to TRBJ2-1; D uncertain. CDR1 and CDR2 from the germline V gene are SEHNR and FQNEAQ (reference sequence). CDR3 length: 12 amino acids. Trimming left V 6 bases short and J 5 bases short, with 8 bases between. The CDR3 here is CASSPNHNEQFF. CDR3 coding DNA: TGTGCCAGCAGTCCTAACCACAATGAGCAGTTCTTC.

The J gene is TRBJ2-3, the V gene TRBV14; 8 nucleotides line up with TRBD1. Losses at the gene ends were 5 bases for V and 2 bases for J; bases not matched to a gene: 9. The CDR3 is 16 residues long. From germline, CDR1 is SGHDN and CDR2 FVKESK. CDR3 loop: CASSLSPGQVTDTQYF. The DNA of the CDR3 is TGTGCCAGCAGCTTAAGCCCGGGACAGGTCACAGATACGCAGTATTTT.

Here the CDR3 reads CASSFPGDGETQYF. CDR3 in DNA: TGTGCCAGCAGTTTCCCGGGGGACGGGGAGACCCAGTACTTC. The V gene is TRBV28, the J gene TRBJ2-5, with a possible D match to TRBD2 (6 bases). V was cut by 3 bases and J by 5 bases, with 13 bases left in between. From germline, CDR1 is MDHEN and CDR2 SYDVKM. The CDR3 runs to 14 residues.